The entry below describes one T cell receptor beta chain. Its binding antigen is unknown. No much larger clonotype is one base removed from it; base qualities were not supplied. The library was built by means of the immunoSEQ multiplex PCR assay. In TCRdb, the immuneACCESS table is reduced to in-frame sequences with V and J assigned. These tables do not hold every clone; where another copy was compared, an unresolved V gene accounts for under half, and the others remain unexplained. Here the sample has about 20,000 clones; 75% to 90% occur a single time. Clones ranked in the top ten supply approximately 4.3% of the sample. The CDR3 spans 16 residues, from the cysteine through the phenylalanine. CDR3 DNA only is kept here, 48 bases in frame from base 1. The germline V gene encodes CDR1 WNHNN and CDR2 SYGVQD (reference sequence). The germline ends are 16 bases apart after V is trimmed by 6 bases and J by 2 bases.

The data originate from a study of chemoradiotherapy in HPV16-positive cancers (dated by TCRdb to 2022 to 2024). General notes on the study: Candidate HPV-specific T-cell clones and common TCR motifs were defined by functional T-cell assays performed on cells from two HPV16-positive patients. The candidate HPV-specific TCRs and motifs were then tracked in TCR repertoires from over 80 patients with HPV-related cancers. Whether T-cell immunity against the HPV oncoproteins E6 and E7 changes during chemoradiotherapy and whether survival is affected by this immunity were examined in the study. Study-wide conclusions, independent of this receptor: Expansion of candidate HPV-specific clones and E7-related TCR motifs was observed in the tumor microenvironment during treatment, whereas no such expansion was observed for non-HPV-specific T cells. The survival association was reported for HPV16-positive patients, and the functional definition of HPV-specific T cells was derived from only two HPV16-positive patients. Improved recurrence-free survival in HPV16-positive patients was associated with expansion of HPV-responsive T cells during chemoradiotherapy.

Repertoires were sampled multiple times during chemoradiotherapy, which allowed clonal expansion in the tumor microenvironment to be followed. The chain joins TRBV10-1 to TRBJ1-4; no confident D gene assignment can be made. This TCR derives from a human donor with HPV-associated anogenital cancer. Sequenced material: blood, taken from a patient who underwent chemoradiotherapy. The DNA sequence reads TGCGCCAGCAGCCGGACTCCCGTGGTGACTAATGAAAAACTGTTTTTT. The resulting protein is CASSRTPVVTNEKLFF.